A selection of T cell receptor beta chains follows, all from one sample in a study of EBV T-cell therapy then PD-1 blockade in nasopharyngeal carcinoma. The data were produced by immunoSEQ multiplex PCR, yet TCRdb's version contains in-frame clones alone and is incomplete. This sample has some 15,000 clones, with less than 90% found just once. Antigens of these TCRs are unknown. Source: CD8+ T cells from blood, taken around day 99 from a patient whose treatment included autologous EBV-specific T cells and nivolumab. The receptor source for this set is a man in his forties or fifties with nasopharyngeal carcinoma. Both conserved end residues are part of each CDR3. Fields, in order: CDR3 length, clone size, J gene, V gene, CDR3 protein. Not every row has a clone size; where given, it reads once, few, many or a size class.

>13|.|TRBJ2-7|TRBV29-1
CSTGTGEGYEQYF
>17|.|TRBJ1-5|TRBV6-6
CASSPMKTGGAGQPQHF
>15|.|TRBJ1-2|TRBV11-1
CASSAYGQGMSGYTF
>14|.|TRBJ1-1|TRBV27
CASSLDRPNTEAFF
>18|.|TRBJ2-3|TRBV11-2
CASSLGLAGGPGTDTQYF
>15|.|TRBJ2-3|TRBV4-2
CASSQDPGGTDTQYF
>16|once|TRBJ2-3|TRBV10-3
CAIGRTGAQVTDTQYF
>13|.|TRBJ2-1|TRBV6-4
CASSDGAYNEQFF
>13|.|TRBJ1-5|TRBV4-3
CASSQEGHQPQHF
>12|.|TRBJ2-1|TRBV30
CAWSHTGNEQFF
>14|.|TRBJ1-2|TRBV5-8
CASSLGRLGYGYTF
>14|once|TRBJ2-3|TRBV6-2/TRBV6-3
CASSGDLSTDTQYF
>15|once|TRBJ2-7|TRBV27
CASRPLGRGLYEQYF
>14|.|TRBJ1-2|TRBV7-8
CASSRTGSGSGYTF
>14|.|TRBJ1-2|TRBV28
CASSLSTFNYGYTF
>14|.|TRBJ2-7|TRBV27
CATREQISSYEQYF
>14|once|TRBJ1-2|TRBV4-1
CASSQPGQGDGYTF
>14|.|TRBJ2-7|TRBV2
CASSENGRGYEQYF
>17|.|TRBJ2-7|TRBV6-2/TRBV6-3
CASSSGQGQRLIYEQYF
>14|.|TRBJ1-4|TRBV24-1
CATSDFRDPGKLFF
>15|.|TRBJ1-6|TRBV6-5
CASSYSIGIGSPLHF
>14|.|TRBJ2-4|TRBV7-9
CASSLGTGKNIQYF
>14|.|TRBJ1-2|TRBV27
CASSLSTGMDGYTF
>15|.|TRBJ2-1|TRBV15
CATSTTGESYNEQFF
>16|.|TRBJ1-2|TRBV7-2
CASSLLEGALVYGYTF
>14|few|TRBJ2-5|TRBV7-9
CASSLRAQQETQYF
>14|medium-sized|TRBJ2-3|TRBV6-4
CASSDSQGADTQYF
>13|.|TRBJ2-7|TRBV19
CASSIRAASEQYF
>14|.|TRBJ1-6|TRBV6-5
CASSWGTGVSPLHF
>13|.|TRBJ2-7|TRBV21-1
CASGTRASYEQYF
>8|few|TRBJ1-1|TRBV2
CASIGAFF
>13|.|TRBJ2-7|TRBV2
CASSEIGPYEQYF
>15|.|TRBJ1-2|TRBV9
CASSVGAGTVYGYTF
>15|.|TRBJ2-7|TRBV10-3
CAISESGRYSYEQYF
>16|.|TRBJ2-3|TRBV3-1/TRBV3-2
CASSPSLQGVSDTQYF
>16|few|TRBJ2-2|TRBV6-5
CASSYGAGGFTGELFF
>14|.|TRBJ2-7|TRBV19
CASSISGGAYEQYF
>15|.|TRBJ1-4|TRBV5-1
CASRKAGQSNEKLFF
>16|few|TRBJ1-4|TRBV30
CAWTVPGIHHHEKLFF
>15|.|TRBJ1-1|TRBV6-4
CASSDSIEGATEAFF
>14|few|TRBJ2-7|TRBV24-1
CATSDHDRDYEQYF
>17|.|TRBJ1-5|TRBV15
CATSRPGTQYSNQPQHF
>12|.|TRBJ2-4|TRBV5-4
CASSFSGNIQYF
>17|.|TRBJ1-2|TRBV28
CASSSSDRADLNYGYTF
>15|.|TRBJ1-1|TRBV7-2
CASSLRGTANTEAFF
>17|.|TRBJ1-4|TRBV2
CASSEPGTAATNEKLFF
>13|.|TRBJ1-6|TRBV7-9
CASTPPRVSALHF